This entry features one TCR beta chain sequence. Its antigen is unknown. These data come from a study of metastatic and nonmetastatic thyroid tumors. Overall study context: Thyroid patients, malignant and benign, had repertoires compared across blood and tumor or nodule tissue. Study-level results: Reported TCR beta diversity, measured in blood and tumor, was significantly higher for malignant thyroid tumors than for benign nodules.

Per the authors' pipeline: A classifier of distant metastasis in papillary thyroid cancer was built from CDR3 differences (across clinicopathological groups). TCRdb re-processed the PCR reads through MiXCR. What appears here as the V and J calls and clone size reflects TCRdb's work, not the paper's. The sample includes under 30,000 clones, roughly 19% of them seen just once. V lost 3 bases to trimming and J lost 5 bases, with 10 bases between them. Germline CDR1 reads LNHDA; CDR2 reads SQIVND (reference sequence). The CDR3 runs to 13 residues. Thyroid surgery had not been preceded by any treatment in any patient.

J is TRBJ2-5 and V is TRBV19; D is uncertain. The receptor's source is a male donor with papillary thyroid cancer or a benign thyroid nodule (not recorded which). Some clones in this sample may be carry-over from other donors' samples. The sequenced sample consisted of blood. CDR3 in DNA: TGTGCCAGTAGTATCTTGGTGGGGGAGACCCAGTACTTC. Its protein product is CASSILVGETQYF.